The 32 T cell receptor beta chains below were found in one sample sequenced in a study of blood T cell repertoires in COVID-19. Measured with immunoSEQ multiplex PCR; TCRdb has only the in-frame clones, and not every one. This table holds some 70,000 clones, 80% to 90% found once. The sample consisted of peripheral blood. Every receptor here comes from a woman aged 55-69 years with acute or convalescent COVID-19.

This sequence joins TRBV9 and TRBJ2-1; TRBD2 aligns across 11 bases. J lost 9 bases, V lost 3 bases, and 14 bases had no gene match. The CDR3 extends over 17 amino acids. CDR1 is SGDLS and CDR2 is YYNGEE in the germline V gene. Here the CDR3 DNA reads TGTGCCAGCAGCGGATTAGGATCTAGCGGGAGGTCGGTTGAGCAGTTCTTC. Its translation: CASSGLGSSGRSVEQFF.

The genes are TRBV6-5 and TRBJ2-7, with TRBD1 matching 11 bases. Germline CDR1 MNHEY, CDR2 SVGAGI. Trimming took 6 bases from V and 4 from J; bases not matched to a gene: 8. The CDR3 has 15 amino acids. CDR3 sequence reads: CASRRGQGAAYEQYF. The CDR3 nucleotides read TGTGCCAGCAGACGAGGACAGGGGGCGGCTTACGAGCAGTACTTC.

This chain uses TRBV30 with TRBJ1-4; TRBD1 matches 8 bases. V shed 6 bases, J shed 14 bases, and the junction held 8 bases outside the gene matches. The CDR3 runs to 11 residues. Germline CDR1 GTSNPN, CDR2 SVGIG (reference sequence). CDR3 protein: CACKQGVLLFF. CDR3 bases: TGTGCCTGCAAACAGGGGGTCTTGCTGTTTTTT.

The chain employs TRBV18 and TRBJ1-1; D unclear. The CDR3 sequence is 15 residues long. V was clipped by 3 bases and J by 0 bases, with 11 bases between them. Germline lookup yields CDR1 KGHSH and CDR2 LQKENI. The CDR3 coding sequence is TGTGCCAGCTCACCGATGGCAGTTATGAACACTGAAGCTTTCTTT. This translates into CASSPMAVMNTEAFF.

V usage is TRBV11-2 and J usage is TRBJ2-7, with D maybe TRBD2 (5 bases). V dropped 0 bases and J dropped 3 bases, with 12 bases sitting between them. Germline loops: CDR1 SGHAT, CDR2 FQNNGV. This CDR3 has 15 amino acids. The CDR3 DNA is TGTGCCAGCAGCTTAGAAGCCGGTAGCGTCTACGAGCAGTACTTC. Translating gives CASSLEAGSVYEQYF.

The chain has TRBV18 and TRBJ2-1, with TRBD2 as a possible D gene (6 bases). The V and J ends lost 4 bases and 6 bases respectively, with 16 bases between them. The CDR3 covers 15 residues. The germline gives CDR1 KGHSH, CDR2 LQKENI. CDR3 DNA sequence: TGTGCCAGCTCACAACCGGGACTCGATGGCAATGAGCAGTTCTTC. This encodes CASSQPGLDGNEQFF.

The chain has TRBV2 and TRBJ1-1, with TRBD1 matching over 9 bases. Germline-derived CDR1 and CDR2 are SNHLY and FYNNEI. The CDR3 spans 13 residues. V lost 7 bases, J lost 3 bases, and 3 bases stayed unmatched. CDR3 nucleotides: TGTGCCAGCACCCGGGACAGGGACACTGAAGCTTTCTTT. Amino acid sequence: CASTRDRDTEAFF. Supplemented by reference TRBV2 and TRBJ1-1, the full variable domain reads EPEVTQTPSHQVTQMGQEVILRCVPISNHLYFYWYRQILGQKVEFLVSFYNNEISEKSEIFDDQFSVERPDGSNFTLKIRSTKLEDSAMYFCASTRDRDTEAFFGQGTRLTVV.

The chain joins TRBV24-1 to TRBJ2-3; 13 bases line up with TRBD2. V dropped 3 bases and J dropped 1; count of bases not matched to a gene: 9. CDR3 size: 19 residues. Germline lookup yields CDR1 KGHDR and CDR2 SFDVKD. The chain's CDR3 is CATSDRLAGGPIGTDTQYF. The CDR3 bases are TGTGCCACCAGTGATCGACTAGCGGGAGGACCCATTGGCACAGATACGCAGTATTTT.

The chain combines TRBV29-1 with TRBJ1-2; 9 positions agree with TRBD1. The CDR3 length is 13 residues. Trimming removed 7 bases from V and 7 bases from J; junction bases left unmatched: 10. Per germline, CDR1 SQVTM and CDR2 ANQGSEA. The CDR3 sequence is CSAGQGNRPGYTF. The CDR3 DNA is TGCAGCGCTGGACAGGGGAATCGTCCTGGCTACACCTTC.

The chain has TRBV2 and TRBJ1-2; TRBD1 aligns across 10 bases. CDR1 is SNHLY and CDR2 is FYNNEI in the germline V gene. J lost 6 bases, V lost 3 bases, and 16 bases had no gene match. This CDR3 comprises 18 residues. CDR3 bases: TGTGCCAGCAGTGATTACTTTAAACTAGGGACAGGGGCTGATGGCTACACCTTC. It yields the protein CASSDYFKLGTGADGYTF.

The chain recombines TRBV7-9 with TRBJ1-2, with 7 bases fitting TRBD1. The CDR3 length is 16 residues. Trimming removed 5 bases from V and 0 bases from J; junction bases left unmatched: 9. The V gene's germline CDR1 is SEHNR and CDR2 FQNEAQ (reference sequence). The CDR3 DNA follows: TGTGCCAGCAGCCGAGGACAGGCCGGCCCTAACTATGGCTACACCTTC. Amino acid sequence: CASSRGQAGPNYGYTF.

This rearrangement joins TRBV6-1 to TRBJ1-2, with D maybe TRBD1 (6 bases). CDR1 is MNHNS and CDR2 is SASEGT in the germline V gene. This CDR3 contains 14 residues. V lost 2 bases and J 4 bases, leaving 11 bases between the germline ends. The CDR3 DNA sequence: TGTGCCAGCAGTGAATTTGGGGGCGCCTATGGCTACACCTTC. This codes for CASSEFGGAYGYTF.

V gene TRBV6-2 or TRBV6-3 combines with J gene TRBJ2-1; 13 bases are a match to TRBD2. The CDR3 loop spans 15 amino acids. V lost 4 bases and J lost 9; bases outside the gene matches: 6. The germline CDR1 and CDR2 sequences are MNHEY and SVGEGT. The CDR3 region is CASSSGLAGLVEQFF. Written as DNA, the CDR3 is TGTGCCAGCAGTTCGGGACTAGCGGGGTTGGTTGAGCAGTTCTTC.

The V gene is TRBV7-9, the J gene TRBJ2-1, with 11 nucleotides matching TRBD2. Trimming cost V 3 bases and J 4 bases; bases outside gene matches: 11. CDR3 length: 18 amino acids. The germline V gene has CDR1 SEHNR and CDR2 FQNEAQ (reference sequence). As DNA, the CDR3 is TGTGCCAGCAGCTTGACTTTAGCGGGAGGGCCAAGGTACAATGAGCAGTTCTTC. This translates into CASSLTLAGGPRYNEQFF.

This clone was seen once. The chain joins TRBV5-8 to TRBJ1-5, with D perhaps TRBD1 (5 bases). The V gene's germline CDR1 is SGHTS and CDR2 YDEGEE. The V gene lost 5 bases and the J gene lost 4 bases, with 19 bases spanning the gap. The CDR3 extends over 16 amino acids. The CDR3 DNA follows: TGTGCCAGCAGACGGCAGCAAGGGGTATGGAATCAGCCCCAGCATTTT. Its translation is CASRRQQGVWNQPQHF.

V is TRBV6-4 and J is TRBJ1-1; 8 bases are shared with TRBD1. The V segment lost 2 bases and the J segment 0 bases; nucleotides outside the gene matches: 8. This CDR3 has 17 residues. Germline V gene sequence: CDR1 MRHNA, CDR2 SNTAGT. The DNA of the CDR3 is TGTGCCAGCAGTGACCGGACAGGGATCCCCATGAACACTGAAGCTTTCTTT. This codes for CASSDRTGIPMNTEAFF.

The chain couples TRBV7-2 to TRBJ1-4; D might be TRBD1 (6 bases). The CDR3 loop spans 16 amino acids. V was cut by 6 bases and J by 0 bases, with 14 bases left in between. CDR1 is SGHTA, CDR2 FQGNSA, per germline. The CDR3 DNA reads TGTGCCAGCAGTGGGGGGGGGCCCGCAACTAATGAAAAACTGTTTTTT. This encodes CASSGGGPATNEKLFF.

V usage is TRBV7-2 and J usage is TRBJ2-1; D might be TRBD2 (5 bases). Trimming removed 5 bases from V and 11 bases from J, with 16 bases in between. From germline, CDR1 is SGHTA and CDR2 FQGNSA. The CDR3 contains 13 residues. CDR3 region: CASSPTSFPKQFF. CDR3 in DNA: TGTGCCAGCAGCCCTACTAGTTTCCCGAAGCAGTTCTTC.

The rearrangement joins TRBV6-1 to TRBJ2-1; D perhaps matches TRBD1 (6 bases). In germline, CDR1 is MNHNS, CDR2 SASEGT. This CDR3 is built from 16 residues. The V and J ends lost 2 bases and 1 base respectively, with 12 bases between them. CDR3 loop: CASSEYGRGSYNEQFF. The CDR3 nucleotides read TGTGCCAGCAGTGAATATGGCAGGGGTTCCTACAATGAGCAGTTCTTC.

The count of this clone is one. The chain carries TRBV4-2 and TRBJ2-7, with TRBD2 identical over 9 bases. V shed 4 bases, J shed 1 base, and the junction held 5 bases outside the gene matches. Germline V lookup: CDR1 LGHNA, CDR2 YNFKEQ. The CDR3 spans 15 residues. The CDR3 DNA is TGTGCCAGCAGCCGAACTAGCGGGCCTTCCTACGAGCAGTACTTC. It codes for CASSRTSGPSYEQYF.

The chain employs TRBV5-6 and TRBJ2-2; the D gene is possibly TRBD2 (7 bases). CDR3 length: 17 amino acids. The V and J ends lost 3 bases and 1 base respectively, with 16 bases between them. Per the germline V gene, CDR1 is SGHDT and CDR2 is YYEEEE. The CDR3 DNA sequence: TGTGCCAGCAGCTGGGGGGGCGGAAGGTTGAACACCGGGGAGCTGTTTTTT. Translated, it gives CASSWGGGRLNTGELFF.

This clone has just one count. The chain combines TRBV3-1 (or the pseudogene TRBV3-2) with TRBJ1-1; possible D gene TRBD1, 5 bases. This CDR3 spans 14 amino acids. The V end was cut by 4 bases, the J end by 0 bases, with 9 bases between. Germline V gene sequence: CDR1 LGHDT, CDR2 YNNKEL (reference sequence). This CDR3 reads CASSPQGMNTEAFF. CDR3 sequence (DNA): TGTGCCAGCAGCCCGCAGGGAATGAACACTGAAGCTTTCTTT.

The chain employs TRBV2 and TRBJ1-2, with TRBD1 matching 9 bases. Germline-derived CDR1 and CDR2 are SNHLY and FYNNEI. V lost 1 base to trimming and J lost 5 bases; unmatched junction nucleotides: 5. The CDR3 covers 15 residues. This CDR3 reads CASSEEGDRVYGYTF. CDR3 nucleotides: TGTGCCAGCAGTGAAGAGGGGGACAGGGTATATGGCTACACCTTC.

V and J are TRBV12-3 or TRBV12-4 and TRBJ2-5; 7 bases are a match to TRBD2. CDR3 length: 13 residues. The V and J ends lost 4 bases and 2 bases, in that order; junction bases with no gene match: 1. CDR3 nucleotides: TGTGCCAGCAGTTATAGCGGGCAAGAGACCCAGTACTTC. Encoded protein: CASSYSGQETQYF.

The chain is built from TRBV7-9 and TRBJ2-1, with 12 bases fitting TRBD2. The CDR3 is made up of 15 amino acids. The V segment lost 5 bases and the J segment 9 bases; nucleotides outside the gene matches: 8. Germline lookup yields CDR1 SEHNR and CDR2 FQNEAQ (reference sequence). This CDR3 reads CASSPRLAGVIEQFF. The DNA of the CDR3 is TGTGCCAGCAGCCCCCGACTAGCGGGAGTGATTGAGCAGTTCTTC.

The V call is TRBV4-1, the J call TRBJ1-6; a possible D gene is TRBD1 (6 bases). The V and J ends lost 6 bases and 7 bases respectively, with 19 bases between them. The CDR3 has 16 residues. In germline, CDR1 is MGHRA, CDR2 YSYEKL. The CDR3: CASRFGPDRTNSPLHF. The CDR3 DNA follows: TGCGCCAGCAGGTTCGGTCCGGACAGAACGAATTCACCCCTCCACTTT.

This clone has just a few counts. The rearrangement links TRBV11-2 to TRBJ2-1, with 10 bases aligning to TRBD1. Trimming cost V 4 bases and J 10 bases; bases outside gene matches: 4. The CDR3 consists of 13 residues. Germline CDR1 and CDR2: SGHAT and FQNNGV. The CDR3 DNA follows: TGTGCCAGCAGCTATGACAGGGGGCGGGAGCAGTTCTTC. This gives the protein CASSYDRGREQFF.

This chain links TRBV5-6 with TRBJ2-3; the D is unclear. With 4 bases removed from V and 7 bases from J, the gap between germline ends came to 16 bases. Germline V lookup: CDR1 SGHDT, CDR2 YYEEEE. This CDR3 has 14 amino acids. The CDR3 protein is CASSPPFGANTQYF. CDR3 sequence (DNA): TGTGCCAGCAGCCCCCCTTTCGGAGCGAATACGCAGTATTTT. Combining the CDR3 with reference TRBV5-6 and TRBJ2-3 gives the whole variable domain DAGVTQSPTHLIKTRGQQVTLRCSPKSGHDTVSWYQQALGQGPQFIFQYYEEEERQRGNFPDRFSGHQFPNYSSELNVNALLLGDSALYLCASSPPFGANTQYFGPGTRLTVL.

DNA for the CDR3: TGTGCCAGCAGCTTGATGGGACAGGGGATGAGGGAGCAGTACTTC. Translated: CASSLMGQGMREQYF. The chain links TRBV5-4 to TRBJ2-7; 10 positions match TRBD1. V shed 1 base and J 7 bases; nucleotides not matched to a gene: 8. Germline V gene data show CDR1 as SGHNT and CDR2 as YYREEE (reference sequence). This CDR3 comprises 15 residues.

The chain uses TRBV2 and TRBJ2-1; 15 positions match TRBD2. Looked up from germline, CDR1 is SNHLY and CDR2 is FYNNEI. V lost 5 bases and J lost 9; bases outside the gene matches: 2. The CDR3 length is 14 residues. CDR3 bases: TGTGCCAGCAGTCGGACTAGCGGGAGGGTTGAGCAGTTCTTC. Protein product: CASSRTSGRVEQFF.

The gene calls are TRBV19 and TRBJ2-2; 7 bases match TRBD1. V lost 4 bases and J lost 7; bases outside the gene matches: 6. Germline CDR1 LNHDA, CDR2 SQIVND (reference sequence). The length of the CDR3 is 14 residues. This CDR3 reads CASSTQTGIGELFF. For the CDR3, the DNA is TGTGCCAGTAGTACCCAGACAGGGATCGGGGAGCTGTTTTTT.

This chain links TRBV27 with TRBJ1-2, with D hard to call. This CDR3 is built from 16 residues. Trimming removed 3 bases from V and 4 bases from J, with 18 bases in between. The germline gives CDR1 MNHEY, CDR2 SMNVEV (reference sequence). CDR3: CASSFILAGSAYGYTF. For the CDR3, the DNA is TGTGCCAGCAGTTTCATTCTTGCCGGGTCCGCCTATGGCTACACCTTC.